This TCR beta chain was identified in a study of blood T cell repertoires in COVID-19. Across the whole study: COVID-19 samples collected from the United States, Italy and Spain covered acute and convalescent phases. From T cells, B-cell-depleted T cells, or PBMCs came the material, which was cDNA or gDNA.

CDR1 is WSHSY and CDR2 is SAAADI in the germline V gene. CDR3 size: 15 residues. V lost 2 bases and J 2 bases, leaving 11 bases between the germline ends. Study processing details: Counts of nucleated cells, estimated from reference gene primer amplification, were obtained. Using immunoSEQ multiplex PCR, the repertoire was profiled, and TCRdb retains in-frame clones only, with some absent. That table supplies the V and J calls and clone size; D and trimming were determined from the DNA. The sample has about 70,000 clones; around 80% are singletons. Source material: peripheral blood. The chain has TRBV10-2 and TRBJ2-3, with D perhaps matching TRBD2 (6 bases). This TCR was sampled from a woman older than 75 with active or convalescent COVID-19. CDR3 loop: CASSETGDPTDTQYF. CDR3 DNA: TGCGCCAGCAGTGAGACGGGGGACCCCACAGATACGCAGTATTTT.